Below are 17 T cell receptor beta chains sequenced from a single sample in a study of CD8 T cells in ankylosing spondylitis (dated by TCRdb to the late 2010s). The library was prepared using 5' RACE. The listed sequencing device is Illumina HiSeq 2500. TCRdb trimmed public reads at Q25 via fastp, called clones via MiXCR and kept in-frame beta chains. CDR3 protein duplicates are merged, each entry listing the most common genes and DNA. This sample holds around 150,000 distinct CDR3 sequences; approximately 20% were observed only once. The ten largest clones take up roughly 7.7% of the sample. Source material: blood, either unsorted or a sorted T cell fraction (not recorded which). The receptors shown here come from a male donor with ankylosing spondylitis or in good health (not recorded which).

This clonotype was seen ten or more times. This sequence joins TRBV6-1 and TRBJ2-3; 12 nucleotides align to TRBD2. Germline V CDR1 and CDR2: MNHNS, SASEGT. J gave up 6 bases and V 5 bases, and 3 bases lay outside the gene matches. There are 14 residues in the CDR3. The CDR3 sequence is CASSRTSGKDTQYF. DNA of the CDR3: TGTGCCAGCAGTCGGACTAGCGGGAAGGATACGCAGTATTTT.

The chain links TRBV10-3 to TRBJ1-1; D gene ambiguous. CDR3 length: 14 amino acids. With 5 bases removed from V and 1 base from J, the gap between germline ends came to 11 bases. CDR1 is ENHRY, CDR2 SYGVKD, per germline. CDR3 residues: CAISPDGRNTEAFF. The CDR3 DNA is TGTGCCATCAGTCCGGACGGACGGAACACTGAAGCTTTCTTT.

The CDR3 region has the DNA TGTGCCAGCAGCCCCGATCCCGGGGCTGAAGCTTTCTTT. Translation gives CASSPDPGAEAFF. The chain employs TRBV7-2 and TRBJ1-1; unclear D gene. The CDR3 sequence is 13 residues long. Germline-derived CDR1 and CDR2 are SGHTA and FQGNSA. The V gene lost 5 bases and the J gene lost 6 bases, with 13 bases spanning the gap.

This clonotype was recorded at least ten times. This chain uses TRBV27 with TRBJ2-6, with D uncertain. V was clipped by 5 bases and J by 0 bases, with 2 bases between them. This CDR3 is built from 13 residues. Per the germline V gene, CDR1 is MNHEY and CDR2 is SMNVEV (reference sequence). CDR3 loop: CASSVSGANVLTF. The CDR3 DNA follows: TGTGCCAGCAGTGTCTCTGGGGCCAACGTCCTGACTTTC. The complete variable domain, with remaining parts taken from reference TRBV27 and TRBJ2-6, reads EAQVTQNPRYLITVTGKKLTVTCSQNMNHEYMSWYRQDPGLGLRQIYYSMNVEVTDKGDVPEGYKVSRKEKRNFPLILESPSPNQTSLYFCASSVSGANVLTFGAGSRLTVL.

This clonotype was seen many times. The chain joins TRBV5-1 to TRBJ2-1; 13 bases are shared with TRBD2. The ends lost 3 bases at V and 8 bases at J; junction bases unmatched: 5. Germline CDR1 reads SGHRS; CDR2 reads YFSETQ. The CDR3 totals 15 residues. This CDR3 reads CASSSGLAGDHEQFF. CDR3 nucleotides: TGCGCCAGCAGCTCCGGACTAGCGGGAGACCATGAGCAGTTCTTC.

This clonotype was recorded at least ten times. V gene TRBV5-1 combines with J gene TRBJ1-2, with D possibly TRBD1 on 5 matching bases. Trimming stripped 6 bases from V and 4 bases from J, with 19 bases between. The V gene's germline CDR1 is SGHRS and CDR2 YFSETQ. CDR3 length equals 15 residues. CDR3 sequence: CASKGTGQGFYGYTF. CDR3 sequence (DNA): TGCGCCAGCAAAGGAACGGGGCAGGGATTCTATGGCTACACCTTC.

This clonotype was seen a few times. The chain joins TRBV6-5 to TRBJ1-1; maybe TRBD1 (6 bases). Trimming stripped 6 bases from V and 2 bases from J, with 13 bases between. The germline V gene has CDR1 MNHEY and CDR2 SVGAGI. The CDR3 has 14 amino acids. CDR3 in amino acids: CASRTGLSNTEAFF. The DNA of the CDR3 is TGTGCCAGCAGAACAGGGCTGTCTAACACTGAAGCTTTCTTT.

The CDR3 loop is CAWLGTANTDTQYF. CDR3 in DNA: TGTGCCTGGCTTGGGACGGCGAACACAGATACGCAGTATTTT. The gene calls are TRBV30 and TRBJ2-3; D tentatively reads TRBD1 or TRBD2 (5 bases each). CDR1 and CDR2 (germline): GTSNPN, SVGIG (reference sequence). This CDR3 is 14 amino acids long. The germline V and J ends were trimmed by 5 bases and 2 bases, with 14 bases remaining between them.

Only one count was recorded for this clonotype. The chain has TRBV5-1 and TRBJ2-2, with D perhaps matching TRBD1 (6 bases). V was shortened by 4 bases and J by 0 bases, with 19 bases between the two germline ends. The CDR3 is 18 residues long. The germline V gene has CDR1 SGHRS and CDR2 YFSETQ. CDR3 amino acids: CASSGRQGIVANTGELFF. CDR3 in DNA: TGCGCCAGCAGCGGACGTCAGGGGATCGTCGCGAACACCGGGGAGCTGTTTTTT.

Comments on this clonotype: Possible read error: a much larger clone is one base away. For the CDR3, the DNA is TGTGCCAGCAGCCAAGCGGCAGGGGAAGAGCAGTACTTC. As protein: CASSQAAGEEQYF. This chain uses TRBV3-1 with TRBJ2-7; TRBD1 might be the D (6 bases). There are 13 residues in the CDR3. CDR1 and CDR2 (germline): LGHDT, YNNKEL (reference sequence). Trimming pared 1 base from V and 7 bases from J, leaving 11 bases between.

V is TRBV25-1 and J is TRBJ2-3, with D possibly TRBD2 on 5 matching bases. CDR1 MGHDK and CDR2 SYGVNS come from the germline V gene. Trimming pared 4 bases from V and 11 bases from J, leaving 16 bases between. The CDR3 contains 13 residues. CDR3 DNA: TGTGCCAGCAGTGGGACTCCTCTGGATGGGCAGTATTTT. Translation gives CASSGTPLDGQYF.

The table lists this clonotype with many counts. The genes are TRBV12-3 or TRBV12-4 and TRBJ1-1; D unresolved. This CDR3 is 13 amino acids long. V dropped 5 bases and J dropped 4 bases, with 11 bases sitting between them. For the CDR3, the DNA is TGTGCCAGCAGTGCCCTCCTGGGCACTGAAGCTTTCTTT. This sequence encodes CASSALLGTEAFF.

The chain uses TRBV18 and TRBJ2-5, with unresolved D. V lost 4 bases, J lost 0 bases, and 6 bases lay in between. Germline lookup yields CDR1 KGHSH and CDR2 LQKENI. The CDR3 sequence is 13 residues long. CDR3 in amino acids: CASSQGNQETQYF. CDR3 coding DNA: TGTGCCAGCTCACAGGGAAACCAAGAGACCCAGTACTTC.

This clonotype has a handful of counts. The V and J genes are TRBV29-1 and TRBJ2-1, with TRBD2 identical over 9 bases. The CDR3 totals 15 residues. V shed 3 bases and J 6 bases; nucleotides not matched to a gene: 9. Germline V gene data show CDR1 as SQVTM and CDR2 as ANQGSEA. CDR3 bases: TGCAGCGTTGACGAAGTAGCGGGAGTAGGCAATGAGCAGTTCTTC. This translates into CSVDEVAGVGNEQFF.

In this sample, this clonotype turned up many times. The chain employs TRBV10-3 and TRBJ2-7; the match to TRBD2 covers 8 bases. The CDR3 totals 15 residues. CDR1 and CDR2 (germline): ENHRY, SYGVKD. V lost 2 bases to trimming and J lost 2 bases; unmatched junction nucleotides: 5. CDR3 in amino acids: CAISEGLAETYEQYF. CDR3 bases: TGTGCCATCAGTGAGGGACTAGCAGAAACCTACGAGCAGTACTTC.

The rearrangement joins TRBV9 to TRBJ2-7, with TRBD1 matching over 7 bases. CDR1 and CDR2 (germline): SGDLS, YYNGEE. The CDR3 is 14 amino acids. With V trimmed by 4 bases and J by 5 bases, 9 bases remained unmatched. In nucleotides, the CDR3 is TGTGCCAGCAGCCTCCGACAGGGAGCTGACGAGCAGTACTTC. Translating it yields CASSLRQGADEQYF.

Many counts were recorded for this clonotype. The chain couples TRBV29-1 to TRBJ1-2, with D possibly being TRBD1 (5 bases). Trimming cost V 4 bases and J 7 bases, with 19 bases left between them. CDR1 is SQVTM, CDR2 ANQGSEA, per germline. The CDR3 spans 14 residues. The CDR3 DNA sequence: TGCAGCGTTGTGCGAGGGGCCGACCGGCCTGGCTACACCTTC. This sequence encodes CSVVRGADRPGYTF.